The entry below describes one T cell receptor beta chain. Its antigen remains unidentified. This entry is derived from a study of CD8 T cells in ankylosing spondylitis. The trim removed 4 bases at V and 7 bases at J, leaving 10 bases unmatched. CDR3 length: 14 amino acids. Germline values: CDR1 SGHRS, CDR2 YFSETQ. Broader study findings: Some motif variants were previously reported in reactive arthritis synovial fluid and blood. Blood of patients with ankylosing spondylitis appeared to be characterized by a TCR beta motif of eight highly homologous variants.

5'-RACE, quantitative and with molecular barcodes, yielded the TCR beta libraries. One entry per CDR3 protein, called by TCRdb with MiXCR from the 5' RACE reads. The sample has 650,000 to 800,000 distinct CDR3 sequences, around 19% seen once. The sequence was collected from a male donor with ankylosing spondylitis. The source material was blood, either unsorted or a sorted T cell fraction (not recorded which). The chain couples TRBV5-1 to TRBJ1-2; 7 positions match TRBD1. The CDR3 reads CASSEQGDYSGYTF. The DNA for the CDR3 is TGCGCCAGCAGCGAGCAGGGGGATTATAGTGGCTACACCTTC.